This passage covers 32 T cell receptor beta chains from one sample sequenced in a study of regulatory T cells in long-lasting Graves disease. CDR3-region Arm-PCR and iRepertoire HTBI primers produced the TCR beta libraries. TCRdb analysed the multiplex PCR reads with MiXCR anew, one entry per CDR3 protein. Among more than 650,000 distinct CDR3 sequences listed, 25% to 30% were seen once. The time point denotes: persistent/refractory GD, antithyroid drugs over 5 years with positive TRAb. The authors made the TCR library using RNA they extracted from PBMCs. The source material was peripheral blood mononuclear cells (PBMCs), sampled when the disease was refractory, from a patient treated with antithyroid drugs. These receptors were obtained from a female donor with Graves disease.

The gene calls are TRBV30 and TRBJ1-1; TRBD1 agrees at 8 bases. The germline V gene encodes CDR1 GTSNPN and CDR2 SVGIG (reference sequence). V lost 1 base to trimming and J lost 4 bases; unmatched junction nucleotides: 2. This CDR3 region has 13 residues. The CDR3 spells CAWSDRGSTEAFF. The CDR3 DNA reads as TGTGCCTGGAGTGACAGGGGGAGCACTGAAGCTTTCTTT. Supplemented by reference TRBV30 and TRBJ1-1, the full variable domain reads SQTIHQWPATLVQPVGSPLSLECTVEGTSNPNLYWYRQAAGRGLQLLFYSVGIGQISSEVPQNLSASRPQDRQFILSSKKLLLSDSGFYLCAWSDRGSTEAFFGQGTRLTVV.

The chain links TRBV27 to TRBJ2-7; TRBD1 agrees at 7 bases. CDR3 size: 15 residues. V trimming: 7 bases; J trimming: 3 bases; junction bases outside the gene matches: 12. Looked up from germline, CDR1 is MNHEY and CDR2 is SMNVEV (reference sequence). The CDR3 DNA follows: TGTGCCAGCAATTATAGGGCAGGGGGTAACTACGAGCAGTACTTC. It codes for CASNYRAGGNYEQYF.

The V gene is TRBV28, the J gene TRBJ1-5; D gene unclear. Germline loops: CDR1 MDHEN, CDR2 SYDVKM. This CDR3 has 15 residues. V was pared by 8 bases and J by 2 bases, with 16 bases between. The CDR3 DNA reads TGTGCCAGCCGACCACATGCATCTGGCAATCAGCCCCAGCATTTT. As protein: CASRPHASGNQPQHF.

The chain recombines TRBV7-9 with TRBJ2-2; D remains unclear. Trimming removed 5 bases from V and 0 bases from J, with 16 bases in between. CDR3 size: 17 residues. Germline V gene data show CDR1 as SEHNR and CDR2 as FQNEAQ (reference sequence). CDR3 sequence (DNA): TGTGCCAGCAGCCCCCCATCAGCTGGCGCGAACACCGGGGAGCTGTTTTTT. Its protein product is CASSPPSAGANTGELFF.

This clonotype was seen a few times. The chain joins TRBV10-2 to TRBJ2-5, with TRBD2 matching over 10 bases. Germline lookup yields CDR1 WSHSY and CDR2 SAAADI. V lost 2 bases and J lost 5; bases outside the gene matches: 8. The CDR3 is 16 residues long. CDR3 amino acids: CASSEALAGGGETQYF. CDR3 DNA sequence: TGCGCCAGCAGTGAGGCCTTAGCGGGAGGTGGGGAGACCCAGTACTTC.

V is TRBV20-1 and J is TRBJ1-2, with D perhaps TRBD1 (5 bases). The V gene's germline CDR1 is DFQATT and CDR2 SNEGSKA (reference sequence). The CDR3 runs to 13 residues. Trimming stripped 2 bases from V and 2 bases from J, with 9 bases between. CDR3 nucleotides: TGCAGTGCTAGATTTGGGGCGAACTATGGCTACACCTTC. This translates into CSARFGANYGYTF.

The rearrangement links TRBV12-3 or TRBV12-4 to TRBJ1-1; D is ambiguous. The germline V and J ends were trimmed by 1 base and 11 bases, with 11 bases remaining between them. This CDR3 spans 12 amino acids. The CDR3 loop reads CASSLDRREAFF. The CDR3 nucleotides are TGTGCCAGCAGTTTAGACAGAAGGGAGGCTTTCTTT.

There are many counts of this clonotype. The chain couples TRBV2 to TRBJ1-1; D gene unclear. This CDR3 is built from 13 residues. V dropped 4 bases and J dropped 11 bases, with 17 bases sitting between them. Germline V lookup: CDR1 SNHLY, CDR2 FYNNEI. CDR3 residues: CASSVDLDLAAFF. DNA for the CDR3: TGTGCCAGCAGTGTTGACCTAGACTTAGCTGCTTTCTTT.

This chain uses TRBV29-1 with TRBJ1-2, with D unclear. The CDR3 spans 12 residues. Looked up from germline, CDR1 is SQVTM and CDR2 is ANQGSEA. The V and J ends lost 2 bases and 2 bases respectively, with 6 bases between them. The CDR3 protein is CSVELLNYGYTF. DNA for the CDR3: TGCAGCGTTGAACTTCTGAACTATGGCTACACCTTC.

This clonotype was picked up a small number of times. The V gene is TRBV5-1, the J gene TRBJ1-2, with no clear D. Trimming left V 4 bases short and J 7 bases short, with 17 bases between. This CDR3 region has 14 residues. Germline-derived CDR1 and CDR2 are SGHRS and YFSETQ. The DNA for the CDR3 is TGCGCCAGCAGCCCGGAAGAGGGAGGGTCTGGCTACACCTTC. Encoded protein: CASSPEEGGSGYTF.

The rearrangement links TRBV27 to TRBJ2-5; D gene uncertain. V shed 10 bases and J shed 7 bases, with 13 bases lying between them. This CDR3 has 11 amino acids. Germline V gene sequence: CDR1 MNHEY, CDR2 SMNVEV (reference sequence). The CDR3 DNA sequence: TGTGCCACCCCGGCCCGGCCGACCCAGTACTTC. Residues: CATPARPTQYF.

In its sample, this clonotype was seen a few times. V gene TRBV20-1 combines with J gene TRBJ2-4; TRBD1 matches at 11 bases. V was clipped by 3 bases and J by 1 base; unmatched bases: 5. CDR3 length: 16 amino acids. Germline V gene data show CDR1 as DFQATT and CDR2 as SNEGSKA (reference sequence). The CDR3 sequence: CSARGQGGYAKNIQYF. The CDR3 DNA follows: TGCAGTGCTAGGGGACAGGGGGGTTACGCCAAAAACATTCAGTACTTC.

The chain is built from TRBV24-1 and TRBJ1-5, with 9 nucleotides matching TRBD1. The CDR3 length is 17 residues. Trimming took 5 bases from V and 6 from J; bases not matched to a gene: 13. In germline, CDR1 is KGHDR, CDR2 SFDVKD. The CDR3 region is CATSAPPQTGGSQPQHF. CDR3 DNA sequence: TGTGCCACCAGTGCTCCCCCACAAACAGGGGGCAGTCAGCCCCAGCATTTT.

The chain carries TRBV7-8 and TRBJ2-2; D possibly corresponds to TRBD2 (5 bases). CDR1 is SGHVS and CDR2 is FQNEAQ in the germline V gene. V was cut by 4 bases and J by 4 bases, with 16 bases left in between. This CDR3 contains 16 residues. The CDR3, as DNA: TGTGCCAGCAGCTCCGCGGGCTTAGGATCCACCGGGGAGCTGTTTTTT. Translated, it gives CASSSAGLGSTGELFF.

This clonotype has only a few counts. The CDR3 loop is CASSYGTSGYNEQFF. CDR3 bases: TGTGCCAGCAGTTACGGGACTAGCGGATACAATGAGCAGTTCTTC. The gene calls are TRBV6-2 or TRBV6-3 and TRBJ2-1, with 11 bases fitting TRBD2. V lost 2 bases, J lost 4 bases, and 1 base stayed unmatched. Germline-derived CDR1 and CDR2 are MNHEY and SVGEGT. This CDR3 spans 15 amino acids.

The genes are TRBV6-1 and TRBJ1-2; possible D gene TRBD1, 5 bases. CDR1 is MNHNS, CDR2 SASEGT, per germline. Trimming took off 7 bases at V and 1 base at J, with 16 bases between the two ends. CDR3 length: 15 amino acids. The CDR3 loop is CASTIRAPNNYGYTF. The CDR3, as DNA: TGTGCCAGCACGATCAGGGCCCCAAATAACTATGGCTACACCTTC.

There are many counts of this clonotype. V and J are TRBV2 and TRBJ2-7; D not resolved. Germline values: CDR1 SNHLY, CDR2 FYNNEI. The germline V and J ends were trimmed by 3 bases and 0 bases, with 9 bases remaining between them. The CDR3 covers 14 residues. In nucleotides, the CDR3 is TGTGCCAGCAGTGAGCATGGATCCTCCTACGAGCAGTACTTC. It translates to CASSEHGSSYEQYF.

The rearrangement links TRBV2 to TRBJ1-4; unclear D gene. The CDR3 is 14 amino acids. Germline lookup yields CDR1 SNHLY and CDR2 FYNNEI. The V end was cut by 6 bases, the J end by 8 bases, with 16 bases between. Here the CDR3 DNA reads TGTGCCAGCAGCCCGGACTTACCCGGGGAAAAACTGTTTTTT. This gives the protein CASSPDLPGEKLFF.

This rearrangement joins TRBV7-2 to TRBJ2-7; D may be TRBD2 (6 bases). Germline CDR1 reads SGHTA; CDR2 reads FQGNSA. Trimming left V 1 base short and J 4 bases short, with 14 bases between. There are 15 residues in the CDR3. The CDR3 reads CASSLGPDGGYEQYF. The CDR3 coding sequence is TGTGCCAGCAGCTTAGGGCCCGACGGGGGTTACGAGCAGTACTTC.

This clonotype was recorded a few times. The chain links TRBV6-1 to TRBJ1-1, with D tentatively TRBD1 (6 bases). The germline CDR1 and CDR2 sequences are MNHNS and SASEGT. The germline V and J ends were trimmed by 5 bases and 6 bases, with 10 bases remaining between them. This CDR3 spans 12 amino acids. In DNA, the CDR3 is TGTGCCAGCAGTAAGGACAGTCCTGAAGCTTTCTTT. It specifies CASSKDSPEAFF.

The rearrangement uses TRBV6-1 and TRBJ1-6; no firm D call. This CDR3 region has 17 residues. V shed 6 bases and J shed 8 bases, with 23 bases lying between them. Per germline, CDR1 MNHNS and CDR2 SASEGT. The CDR3 loop is CASSNHHRRTGDSPLHF. CDR3 coding DNA: TGTGCCAGCAGCAACCATCATCGACGGACGGGTGATTCACCCCTCCACTTT.

This clonotype was counted a few times. The J gene is TRBJ1-1, the V gene TRBV6-5; a weak D match, TRBD1 (6 bases). This CDR3 is 13 amino acids long. Trimming stripped 4 bases from V and 4 bases from J, with 10 bases between. From germline, CDR1 is MNHEY and CDR2 SVGAGI. The CDR3 protein is CASSSTGLTEAFF. In DNA, the CDR3 is TGTGCCAGCAGTTCCACAGGGCTCACTGAAGCTTTCTTT.

The rearrangement uses TRBV6-1 and TRBJ1-3; D not certain. Looked up from germline, CDR1 is MNHNS and CDR2 is SASEGT. This CDR3 spans 14 amino acids. V lost 10 bases and J lost 11, with 24 bases in between. The CDR3 coding sequence is TGTGCCACAACTCGTGGCTCTGAGGGAAGCCCCATATATTTT. It translates to CATTRGSEGSPIYF.

V gene TRBV20-1 combines with J gene TRBJ2-7; D is unresolved. The germline V and J ends were trimmed by 3 bases and 2 bases, with 14 bases remaining between them. Germline V gives CDR1 DFQATT, CDR2 SNEGSKA (reference sequence). The CDR3 has 14 residues. CDR3 DNA sequence: TGCAGTGCTAGTATCAGAGGCCCGACCTACGAGCAGTACTTC. It codes for CSASIRGPTYEQYF.

The J gene is TRBJ2-1, the V gene TRBV7-2; 11 bases match TRBD2. Trimming removed 4 bases from V and 5 bases from J; junction bases left unmatched: 4. This CDR3 comprises 15 residues. Germline V lookup: CDR1 SGHTA, CDR2 FQGNSA. CDR3 sequence reads: CASSSLAGGNNEQFF. The CDR3 nucleotides are TGTGCCAGCAGCTCCCTAGCGGGAGGAAACAATGAGCAGTTCTTC. Full variable domain (remainder filled in from reference TRBV7-2 and TRBJ2-1): GAGVSQSPSNKVTEKGKDVELRCDPISGHTALYWYRQSLGQGLEFLIYFQGNSAPDKSGLPSDRFSAERTGGSVSTLTIQRTQQEDSAVYLCASSSLAGGNNEQFFGPGTRLTVL.

The chain is built from TRBV6-2 or TRBV6-3 and TRBJ2-4; tentative D call: TRBD2 (6 bases). Deletions cut 8 bases from V and 5 bases from J, with 7 bases between. The CDR3 runs 11 residues. Germline V gene sequence: CDR1 MNHEY, CDR2 SVGEGT. The CDR3 DNA sequence: TGTGCCAGCTGGGAGGAAAACATTCAGTACTTC. Protein: CASWEENIQYF.

The CDR3 region is CASSSQGQNEKLFF. The DNA for the CDR3 is TGTGCCAGCAGTTCCCAGGGTCAAAATGAAAAACTGTTTTTT. The chain combines TRBV6-9 with TRBJ1-4; weak D call: TRBD1 (5 bases). Germline CDR1 and CDR2: MNHGY and SVAAGI. There are 14 residues in the CDR3. The V and J ends lost 4 bases and 5 bases respectively, with 11 bases between them.

The chain combines TRBV28 with TRBJ2-5; possible D gene TRBD1, 6 bases. The germline V and J ends were trimmed by 6 bases and 4 bases, with 15 bases remaining between them. Germline V gives CDR1 MDHEN, CDR2 SYDVKM. The CDR3 has 14 amino acids. CDR3 amino acids: CASSQDGRGETQYF. In DNA, the CDR3 is TGTGCCAGCAGCCAAGATGGCAGGGGAGAGACCCAGTACTTC.

This clonotype was observed many times. This sequence joins TRBV6-1 and TRBJ1-1, with D unclear. CDR1 and CDR2 (germline): MNHNS, SASEGT. The CDR3 consists of 11 residues. Trimming took 5 bases from V and 2 from J, leaving 3 bases between them. The CDR3 sequence is CASSHNTEAFF. CDR3 nucleotide sequence: TGTGCCAGCAGTCACAACACTGAAGCTTTCTTT.

This clonotype was observed at least ten times. The chain links TRBV12-3 or TRBV12-4 to TRBJ1-2; 9 positions match TRBD1. J lost 8 bases, V lost 2 bases, and 6 bases had no gene match. The CDR3 extends over 14 amino acids. Written as DNA, the CDR3 is TGTGCCAGCAGTTTAACTCACAGGGGGCTCGGCTACACCTTC. It yields the protein CASSLTHRGLGYTF.

J is TRBJ1-4 and V is TRBV7-9; D call uncertain. V lost 5 bases and J lost 8, with 12 bases in between. This CDR3 has 13 residues. Germline values: CDR1 SEHNR, CDR2 FQNEAQ (reference sequence). The CDR3 sequence is CASSPSDVEKLFF. CDR3 coding DNA: TGTGCCAGCAGCCCATCAGACGTCGAAAAACTGTTTTTT.

The chain has TRBV7-9 and TRBJ1-5, with D possibly matching TRBD1 (5 bases). The V and J ends lost 8 bases and 2 bases respectively, with 10 bases between them. CDR1 is SEHNR, CDR2 FQNEAQ, per germline (reference sequence). The CDR3 has 13 amino acids. CDR3: CASQGAGNQPQHF. CDR3 in DNA: TGTGCCAGCCAAGGGGCGGGCAATCAGCCCCAGCATTTT.